This TCR beta chain is from a study of Siglec-9 on CD8 T cells in melanoma (dated by TCRdb to about 2019). For the wider study: The study investigated Siglec-9 expression on CD8+ T cells and the role of Siglec-9 in regulating T cells in the melanoma tumor microenvironment.

Results and caveats for the whole study, not just this receptor: According to the reported findings, Siglec-9 marked and regulated a subset of effector memory CD8+ T cells that seemed to build up inside melanoma tumors.

From the cysteine up to the phenylalanine, the CDR3 has a length of 13 residues. Just the 39-base CDR3 DNA is kept, in frame starting at base 1. CDR1 and CDR2 are drawn from the germline V gene (reference sequence): SGHNT, YYREEE. Relative to germline, V is 3 bases shorter and J is 5 bases shorter, with 9 bases between their ends. This clone was seen once. This clone's antigen is unknown. Per-base quality was not reported, and no clone a single base away is much larger than it. To prepare the library, the immunoSEQ multiplex PCR assay was applied. TCRdb took this table from immuneACCESS and kept in-frame rearrangements with V and J called. Such tables lack part of the clones; where checked against another copy, unresolved V genes explain under half of the gap, and the rest is unexplained. The sample records approximately 35,000 clones, 80% to 85% of which are singletons. The top ten clones comprise around 1.8% of the sample.

Sequenced input: Siglec-9- CD8+ T cells sorted from blood. The cell subset or site tag for this specimen amounts to: CD8 T cells lacking Siglec-9. The chain was built from TRBV5-4 and TRBJ2-1, with the D gene not confidently named. This clonotype was sampled from a human donor in good health. The CDR3 sequence is CASSSYENNEQFF. The bases are TGTGCCAGCAGCTCTTATGAAAACAATGAGCAGTTCTTC.